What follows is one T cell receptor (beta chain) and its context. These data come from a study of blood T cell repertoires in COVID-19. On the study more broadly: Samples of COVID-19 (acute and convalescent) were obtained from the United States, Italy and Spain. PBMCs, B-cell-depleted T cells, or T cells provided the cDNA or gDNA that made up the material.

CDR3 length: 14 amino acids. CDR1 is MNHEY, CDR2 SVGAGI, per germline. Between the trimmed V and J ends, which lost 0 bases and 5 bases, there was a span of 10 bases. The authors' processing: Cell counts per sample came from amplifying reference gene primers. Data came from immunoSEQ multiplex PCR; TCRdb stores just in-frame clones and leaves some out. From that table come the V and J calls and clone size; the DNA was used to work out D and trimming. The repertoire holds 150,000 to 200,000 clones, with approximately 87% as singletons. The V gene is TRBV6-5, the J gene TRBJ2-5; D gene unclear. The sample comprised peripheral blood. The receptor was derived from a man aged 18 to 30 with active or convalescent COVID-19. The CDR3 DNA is TGTGCCAGCAGTTACTCGAAAGTCCGGGAGACCCAGTACTTC. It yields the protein CASSYSKVRETQYF.